This T cell receptor beta chain came from a study of blood T cell repertoires in COVID-19. At the level of the study: Sources were T cells, B-cell-depleted T cells, or PBMCs; the material itself was cDNA or gDNA.

Membership in each cohort depended on participant-reported clinical history. Methods used by the authors: Amplification from reference gene primers served as the basis for estimated nucleated cell counts. Only in-frame clones appear in the TCRdb table, and some are missing; sequencing was by immunoSEQ multiplex PCR. V, J and clone size are those of that table, while D and trimming were read from the DNA. The table has fewer than 300,000 clones, about nine tenths seen once. The V gene lost 3 bases and the J gene lost 7 bases, with 15 bases spanning the gap. This CDR3 region has 14 residues. Germline V CDR1 and CDR2: MDHEN, SYDVKM.

The clonotype originates from a woman aged 35 to 49 with acute COVID-19. The J gene is TRBJ1-1, the V gene TRBV28; D is ambiguous. Sequenced sample: PBMCs or T cells enriched from blood (not recorded which). CDR3 nucleotide sequence: TGTGCCAGCAGTTTTCCAGACCGGGATAATGAAGCTTTCTTT. It codes for CASSFPDRDNEAFF.